Listed below are T cell receptor beta chains from one sample, sequenced in a study of graft-versus-host responses after intestinal transplantation. No antigens are known for them. TCRdb's copy holds only in-frame clones and misses some; the assay was immunoSEQ multiplex PCR. In the table there are approximately 120,000 clones, roughly 92% of which are singletons. The material sequenced was unstimulated CD4+ T cells sorted from spleen or lymph node cells, taken before intestinal transplant. The receptor set was obtained from a human donor who received an intestinal transplant. CDR3s include the opening cysteine and the closing phenylalanine or tryptophan. The D gene is left open where the match is weak. Size values are once, few and many counts, or a class for expanded clones, and some rows have none.

>TRBV5-4|NA|TRBJ2-3|15|NA
TGTGCCAGCAGCTTGGATTCATCTAGCACAGATACGCAGTATTTT
CASSLDSSSTDTQYF
>TRBV5-1|TRBD1|TRBJ2-2|15|NA
TGCGCCAGCAGCTCCCGGGACAGGGGCGCCGGGGAGCTGTTTTTT
CASSSRDRGAGELFF
>TRBV6-1|NA|TRBJ2-7|15|NA
TGTGCCAGCAGGCACACAGGGCCTTCGGTTTTGTCGCAGTACTTC
CASRHTGPSVLSQYF
>TRBV19|NA|TRBJ1-2|14|few
TGTGCCAGTAGTGTTATAAATGGGGCGAGTGGCTACACCTTC
CASSVINGASGYTF
>TRBV10-1|NA|TRBJ2-1|13|NA
TGCGCCAGCAGTGGGCCTAGGTTCGATGAGCAGTTCTTC
CASSGPRFDEQFF
>TRBV5-1|NA|TRBJ1-2|13|NA
TGCGCCAGCAGCCCGGACCGTCTCTATGGCTACACCTTC
CASSPDRLYGYTF
>TRBV2|TRBD1|TRBJ2-1|15|NA
TGTGCCAGCACCTTAGCCGGGACAGGGAGAAATGAGCAGTTCTTC
CASTLAGTGRNEQFF
>TRBV4-1|NA|TRBJ2-5|14|NA
TGCGCCAGCAGCCTAACTACGATCAGGGAGACCCAGTACTTC
CASSLTTIRETQYF
>TRBV12-5|TRBD2|TRBJ2-7|15|NA
TGTGCTAGTGGCCGCGACCTGGGGGGGGTCTACGAGCAGTACTTC
CASGRDLGGVYEQYF
>TRBV27|NA|TRBJ2-7|15|NA
TGTGCCAGCAGCCTAGACAGAAGGAGAGCCTACGAGCAGTACTTC
CASSLDRRRAYEQYF
>TRBV7-9|NA|TRBJ2-1|15|NA
TGTGCCAGCAGCTTAGCTCGCGGGGTGATCAATGAGCAGTTCTTC
CASSLARGVINEQFF
>TRBV27|TRBD1|TRBJ1-6|15|NA
TGTGCCAGCAGTTTACGATCAGGGGGTAGTTCACCCCTCCACTTT
CASSLRSGGSSPLHF
>TRBV29-1|NA|TRBJ2-3|10|NA
TGCAGCGTTCGAGAGGATACGCAGTATTTT
CSVREDTQYF